This T cell receptor beta chain appears in the sequencing data of a study of cytomegalovirus exposure and HLA in healthy donors. Both 60 Vbeta primers and 13 Jbeta primers went into the PCR. Profiling relied on immunoSEQ multiplex PCR, and the TCRdb table lists in-frame clones only, not all of them. The data show about 130,000 clones, about 80% seen once. The V gene end was trimmed by 5 bases and the J gene end by 4 bases; junction bases not matched to a gene: 8. The CDR3 length is 15 residues. Looked up from germline, CDR1 is PRHDT and CDR2 is FYEKMQ (reference sequence). With respect to this clone: What it binds is not known.

Study-level findings and limits: TCR beta sequences numbering more than 15,000 were associated with HLA alleles at 0.05 false discovery rate in a later analysis. The authors judged a highly shared variant cluster likely a sequencing artifact. Donors were assumed by presence/absence analyses to have roughly uniform sequencing depth.

This sequence was found in a girl aged 2-10 years in good health and CMV-seronegative. The sequenced sample consisted of PBMCs. This chain joins TRBV13 and TRBJ2-7; 10 positions agree with TRBD1. CDR3 region: CASSTPGTGDYEQYF. CDR3 DNA: TGTGCCAGCAGCACACCCGGGACAGGGGATTACGAGCAGTACTTC.